This T cell receptor (beta chain) emerged from a study of early T cells in non-severe SARS-CoV-2 infection. Across the study: Sequencing of unsorted whole blood was done on bulk RNA, leaving chains unpaired.

Attachment of unique molecular identifiers was made to individual cDNA molecules. Using its own MiXCR run on the 5' RACE reads, TCRdb lists one record per CDR3 protein. The repertoire consists of 20,000 to 25,000 distinct CDR3 sequences, with more than 5% occurring once and the leading ten covering 13% to 15%. As concerns this clonotype: As yet, its antigen is unknown.

Study findings and constraints: Anti-spike CD8 specificities were favored by VDJdb matching, whose results missed private and CD4 specificities.

The sequence was obtained from an adult who was a healthcare worker with PCR-confirmed SARS-CoV-2 infection or an uninfected control (not recorded which). The sequencing used whole blood, collected at baseline.

CDR3 protein: CASSQYHRTEAFF. The CDR3 DNA is TGCGCCAGCAGCCAATATCACCGCACTGAAGCTTTCTTT. The genes are TRBV4-3 and TRBJ1-1; no definite D call. The CDR3 covers 13 residues. Germline values: CDR1 LGHNA, CDR2 YSLEER. Trimming cost V 2 bases and J 4 bases, with 8 bases left between them.